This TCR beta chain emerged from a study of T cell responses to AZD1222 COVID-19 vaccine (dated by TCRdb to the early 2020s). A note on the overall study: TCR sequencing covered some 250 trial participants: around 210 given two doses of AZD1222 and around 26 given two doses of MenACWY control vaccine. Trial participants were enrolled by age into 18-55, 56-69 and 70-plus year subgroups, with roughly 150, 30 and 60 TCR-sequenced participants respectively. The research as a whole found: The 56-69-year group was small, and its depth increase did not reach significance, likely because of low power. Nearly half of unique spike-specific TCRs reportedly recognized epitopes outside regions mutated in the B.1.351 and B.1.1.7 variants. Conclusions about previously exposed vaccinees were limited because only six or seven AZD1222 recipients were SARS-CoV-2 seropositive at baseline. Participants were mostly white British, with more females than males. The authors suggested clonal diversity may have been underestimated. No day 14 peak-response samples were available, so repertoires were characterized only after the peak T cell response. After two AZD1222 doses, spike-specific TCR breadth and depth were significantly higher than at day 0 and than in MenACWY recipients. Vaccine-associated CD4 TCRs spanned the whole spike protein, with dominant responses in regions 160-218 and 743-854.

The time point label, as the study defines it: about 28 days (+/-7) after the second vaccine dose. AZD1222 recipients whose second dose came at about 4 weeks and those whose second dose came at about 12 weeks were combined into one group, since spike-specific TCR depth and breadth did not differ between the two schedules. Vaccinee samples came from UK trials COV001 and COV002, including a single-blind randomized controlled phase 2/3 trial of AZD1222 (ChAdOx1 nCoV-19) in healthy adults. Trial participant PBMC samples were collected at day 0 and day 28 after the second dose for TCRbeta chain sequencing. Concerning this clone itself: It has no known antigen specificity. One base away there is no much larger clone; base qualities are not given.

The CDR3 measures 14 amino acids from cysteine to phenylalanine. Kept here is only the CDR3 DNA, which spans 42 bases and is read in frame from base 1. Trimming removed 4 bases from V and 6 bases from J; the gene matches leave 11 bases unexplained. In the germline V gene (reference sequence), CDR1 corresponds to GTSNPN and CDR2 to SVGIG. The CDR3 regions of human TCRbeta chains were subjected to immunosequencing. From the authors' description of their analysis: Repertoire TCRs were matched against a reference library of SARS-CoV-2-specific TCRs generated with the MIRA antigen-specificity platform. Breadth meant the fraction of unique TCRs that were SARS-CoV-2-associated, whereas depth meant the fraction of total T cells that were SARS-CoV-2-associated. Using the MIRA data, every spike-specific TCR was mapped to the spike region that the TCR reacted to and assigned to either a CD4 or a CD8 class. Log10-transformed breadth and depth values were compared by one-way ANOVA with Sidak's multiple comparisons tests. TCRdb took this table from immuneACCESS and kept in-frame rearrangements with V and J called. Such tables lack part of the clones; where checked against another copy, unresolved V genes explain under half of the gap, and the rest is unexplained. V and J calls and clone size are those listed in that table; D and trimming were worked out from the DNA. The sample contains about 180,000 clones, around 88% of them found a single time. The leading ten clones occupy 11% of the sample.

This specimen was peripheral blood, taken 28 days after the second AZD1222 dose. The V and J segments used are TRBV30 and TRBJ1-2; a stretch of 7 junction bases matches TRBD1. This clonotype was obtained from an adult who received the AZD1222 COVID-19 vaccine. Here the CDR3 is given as CAWNRAGGGHGYTF. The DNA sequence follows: TGTGCCTGGAACCGGGCAGGGGGGGGCCATGGCTACACCTTC.